The 29 T cell receptor beta chains in this list originate from one sample, sequenced in a study of T-cell memory formation after mild COVID-19. MiXCR was run by TCRdb on the 5' RACE reads, yielding one entry per CDR3 protein. The repertoire holds around 440,000 distinct CDR3 sequences, with 15% to 20% as singletons. The specimen was PBMCs or a T cell subset sorted from them (not recorded which). The source of these receptors is an adult woman who had mild COVID-19 (a few samples of this study predate the infection). Cell type and time point are not known.

This clonotype was seen many times. CDR3 in DNA: TGTGCCAGCAGCTCCGCGACAGGGAGCCCTGAAGCTTTCTTT. It encodes CASSSATGSPEAFF. V gene TRBV7-6 combines with J gene TRBJ1-1; 7 positions match TRBD1. J was trimmed by 6 bases and V by 4 bases; bases with no gene match: 8. The CDR3 length is 14 residues. CDR1 is SGHVS, CDR2 FNYEAQ, per germline.

This clonotype was detected many times. V usage is TRBV2 and J usage is TRBJ1-6; possibly TRBD1 for D (5 bases). This CDR3 region has 16 residues. Germline CDR1 and CDR2: SNHLY and FYNNEI. The V gene lost 1 base and the J gene lost 7 bases, with 14 bases spanning the gap. CDR3 nucleotide sequence: TGTGCCAGCAGTGAAGGGTGGGGCAGAACAAATTCACCCCTCCACTTT. It translates to CASSEGWGRTNSPLHF.

There are a few counts of this clonotype. This sequence joins TRBV19 and TRBJ1-2; 8 bases match TRBD1. From germline, CDR1 is LNHDA and CDR2 SQIVND (reference sequence). The CDR3 has 16 residues. J was trimmed by 0 bases and V by 4 bases; bases with no gene match: 7. CDR3 coding DNA: TGTGCCAGTAGTACCGGAGACAGGGGAGCTAACTATGGCTACACCTTC. Amino acids: CASSTGDRGANYGYTF.

This clonotype was observed a handful of times. The chain carries TRBV7-8 and TRBJ2-5, with 8 positions matching TRBD1. CDR1 is SGHVS and CDR2 is FQNEAQ in the germline V gene. The CDR3 covers 16 residues. The ends lost 1 base at V and 4 bases at J; junction bases unmatched: 8. As DNA, the CDR3 is TGTGCCAGCAGCTTAGAGGCAGGGGGCTTCGGAGAGACCCAGTACTTC. Residues: CASSLEAGGFGETQYF.

The rearrangement joins TRBV25-1 to TRBJ1-1, with D maybe TRBD1 (5 bases). This CDR3 contains 13 residues. Germline V gene data show CDR1 as MGHDK and CDR2 as SYGVNS. V was trimmed by 7 bases and J by 4 bases, leaving 13 bases between them. CDR3 sequence (DNA): TGTGCCAGCAATCGGGGGTTCAGCACTGAAGCTTTCTTT. This sequence encodes CASNRGFSTEAFF.

This clonotype was counted between two and nine times. The rearrangement uses TRBV7-2 and TRBJ1-1, with a possible D match to TRBD1 (5 bases). The CDR3 has 15 residues. Trimming took 1 base from V and 4 from J, leaving 13 bases between them. Germline V gene data show CDR1 as SGHTA and CDR2 as FQGNSA. CDR3 sequence reads: CASSLVGGMGTEAFF. The CDR3 nucleotides are TGTGCCAGCAGCTTAGTGGGGGGGATGGGCACTGAAGCTTTCTTT.

J is TRBJ2-6 and V is TRBV29-1; D might be TRBD1 (6 bases). V lost 4 bases to trimming and J lost 3 bases, with 7 bases between them. The CDR3 totals 13 residues. Germline CDR1 and CDR2: SQVTM and ANQGSEA. The CDR3 region is CSVGGLGANVLTF. In nucleotides, the CDR3 is TGCAGCGTTGGGGGGCTTGGGGCCAACGTCCTGACTTTC.

The rearrangement joins TRBV12-3 or TRBV12-4 to TRBJ1-2; 9 bases map to TRBD1. With V trimmed by 6 bases and J by 4 bases, 6 bases remained unmatched. The CDR3 runs 14 residues. CDR3 residues: CASRSGTGPYGYTF. The CDR3 DNA sequence: TGTGCCAGCAGGTCCGGGACAGGGCCCTATGGCTACACCTTC.

This clonotype was seen more than once but under ten times. V usage is TRBV18 and J usage is TRBJ1-1; TRBD1 is a possible D gene (5 bases). The CDR3 is made up of 13 amino acids. Germline values: CDR1 KGHSH, CDR2 LQKENI. The V and J ends lost 4 bases and 2 bases respectively, with 8 bases between them. CDR3 nucleotides: TGTGCCAGCTCACAGGGGACCAACACTGAAGCTTTCTTT. As protein: CASSQGTNTEAFF.

DNA for the CDR3: TGTGCCACCAGCTACCAAACAGGGGTTAGCAATCAGCCCCAGCATTTT. It translates to CATSYQTGVSNQPQHF. This chain connects TRBV15 to TRBJ1-5, with 7 bases fitting TRBD1. The germline V gene has CDR1 LNHNV and CDR2 YYDKDF (reference sequence). This CDR3 has 16 amino acids. After removal of 5 bases from V and 0 bases from J, the junction contained 7 bases not matched to a gene.

As DNA, the CDR3 is TGCGCCAGCAGCCAAGTATCTGGGGGAGGGCCGATCAATGAGCAGTTCTTC. This encodes CASSQVSGGGPINEQFF. This chain uses TRBV4-1 with TRBJ2-1, with TRBD2 matching 7 bases. This CDR3 has 17 residues. The J segment lost 6 bases and the V segment lost 1 base, leaving 12 bases of the junction unmatched. The germline V gene has CDR1 MGHRA and CDR2 YSYEKL.

The chain uses TRBV20-1 and TRBJ2-5; 14 nucleotides agree with TRBD2. This CDR3 comprises 15 residues. V was pared by 6 bases and J by 2 bases, with 5 bases of the junction left unmatched. Germline loops: CDR1 DFQATT, CDR2 SNEGSKA (reference sequence). The CDR3 DNA sequence: TGCAGTGCCTCGCGGACTAGCGGGAGGCAAGAGACCCAGTACTTC. Translation gives CSASRTSGRQETQYF.

The chain links TRBV7-3 to TRBJ2-3, with 10 bases lining up with TRBD1. The length of the CDR3 is 15 residues. The germline V gene encodes CDR1 SGHTA and CDR2 FQGTGA. After removal of 5 bases from V and 0 bases from J, the junction contained 2 bases not matched to a gene. CDR3 sequence: CASSGQGGSTDTQYF. Written as DNA, the CDR3 is TGTGCCAGCAGCGGACAGGGGGGTAGCACAGATACGCAGTATTTT.

This clonotype has only one observation. The chain has TRBV20-1 and TRBJ1-2; 9 bases align to TRBD1. CDR1 and CDR2 (germline): DFQATT, SNEGSKA (reference sequence). The V segment lost 5 bases and the J segment 5 bases; nucleotides outside the gene matches: 12. This CDR3 has 15 residues. The CDR3 DNA reads as TGCAGTGCTCGCCCTCAGACAGGGGGAGTGTATGGCTACACCTTC. This encodes CSARPQTGGVYGYTF.

V and J are TRBV19 and TRBJ2-3; TRBD2 is a possible D gene (5 bases). This CDR3 has 12 amino acids. Trimming cost V 8 bases and J 5 bases, with 11 bases left between them. Germline CDR1 and CDR2: LNHDA and SQIVND (reference sequence). CDR3: CASAPGVDTQYF. In DNA, the CDR3 is TGTGCCAGTGCCCCCGGGGTAGATACGCAGTATTTT.

The CDR3 sequence: CASRDSSSGELFF. CDR3 in DNA: TGCGCCAGCAGAGACAGCTCTTCCGGGGAGCTGTTTTTT. V and J are TRBV4-1 and TRBJ2-2, with D tentatively TRBD1 (5 bases). Germline CDR1 reads MGHRA; CDR2 reads YSYEKL. V was pared by 6 bases and J by 6 bases, with 11 bases between. The CDR3 has 13 amino acids.

This chain joins TRBV29-1 and TRBJ1-1, with 8 bases fitting TRBD1. V lost 4 bases, J lost 6 bases, and 7 bases stayed unmatched. CDR1 and CDR2 from the germline V gene are SQVTM and ANQGSEA. There are 13 residues in the CDR3. CDR3 loop: CSVGDRSIAEAFF. The CDR3 region has the DNA TGCAGCGTTGGGGACAGGTCGATCGCTGAAGCTTTCTTT.

The gene calls are TRBV24-1 and TRBJ2-1; TRBD2 might be the D (6 bases). There are 14 residues in the CDR3. Germline-derived CDR1 and CDR2 are KGHDR and SFDVKD. V was pared by 3 bases and J by 7 bases, with 12 bases between. The CDR3 DNA reads as TGTGCCACCAGTGATGGGGGACTCCTGAATGAGCAGTTCTTC. Translated, it gives CATSDGGLLNEQFF.

The gene calls are TRBV4-2 and TRBJ2-1; 9 bases match TRBD2. Germline assignment: CDR1 LGHNA and CDR2 YNFKEQ. V lost 2 bases to trimming and J lost 6 bases; unmatched junction nucleotides: 5. The CDR3 loop spans 15 amino acids. The CDR3: CASSQPGLAPNEQFF. CDR3 nucleotide sequence: TGTGCCAGCAGCCAACCCGGACTAGCGCCCAATGAGCAGTTCTTC.

CDR3 protein: CASSPTSGGVNEQFF. DNA of the CDR3: TGCGCCAGCAGTCCTACTAGCGGGGGGGTTAATGAGCAGTTCTTC. This sequence joins TRBV5-1 and TRBJ2-1; TRBD2 aligns across 13 bases. The CDR3 extends over 15 amino acids. CDR1 SGHRS and CDR2 YFSETQ come from the germline V gene. The J segment lost 7 bases and the V segment lost 5 bases, leaving 6 bases of the junction unmatched.

The chain carries TRBV7-9 and TRBJ2-7; 11 bases fit TRBD2. This CDR3 comprises 17 residues. Germline V gene sequence: CDR1 SEHNR, CDR2 FQNEAQ (reference sequence). The V gene end was trimmed by 3 bases and the J gene end by 3 bases; junction bases not matched to a gene: 10. The CDR3 DNA reads as TGTGCCAGCAGCTTGACGCGGACGCTAGCGGGGGGCTACGAGCAGTACTTC. Its protein is CASSLTRTLAGGYEQYF.

The V call is TRBV20-1, the J call TRBJ2-1; D is perhaps TRBD2 (6 bases). Deletions cut 2 bases from V and 2 bases from J, with 13 bases between. CDR1 is DFQATT and CDR2 is SNEGSKA in the germline V gene (reference sequence). The CDR3 covers 15 residues. This CDR3 is CSARSLADTYNEQFF. CDR3 bases: TGCAGTGCTAGATCGTTAGCGGACACCTACAATGAGCAGTTCTTC.

Ten or more counts support this clonotype. This chain links TRBV6-5 with TRBJ1-3; D unclear. This CDR3 has 15 amino acids. Trimming took 2 bases from V and 1 from J, leaving 9 bases between them. Germline assignment: CDR1 MNHEY and CDR2 SVGAGI. Here the CDR3 reads CASSYARQSGNTIYF. The CDR3 coding sequence is TGTGCCAGCAGTTACGCCCGGCAATCTGGAAACACCATATATTTT.

The chain joins TRBV4-2 to TRBJ2-3; the D gene is possibly TRBD2 (5 bases). The CDR3 is 17 amino acids. The V end lost 3 bases, the J end lost 2 bases, and 18 bases lay between the germline ends. CDR1 is LGHNA and CDR2 is YNFKEQ in the germline V gene. This CDR3 reads CASSHPVQEGNTDTQYF. The CDR3 DNA follows: TGTGCCAGCAGCCATCCTGTCCAAGAGGGTAACACAGATACGCAGTATTTT.

There are a few counts of this clonotype. The gene calls are TRBV12-3 or TRBV12-4 and TRBJ1-5; unclear D gene. The CDR3 is made up of 14 amino acids. V lost 1 base and J 4 bases, leaving 8 bases between the germline ends. CDR3 protein: CASSLGRLNQPQHF. The CDR3 region has the DNA TGTGCCAGCAGTTTAGGCAGGCTAAATCAGCCCCAGCATTTT.

The chain uses TRBV11-2 and TRBJ2-7; 10 bases match TRBD1. Trimming at V came to 5 bases and at J to 4 bases, leaving 11 bases not matched to a gene. CDR3 size: 16 residues. Germline-derived CDR1 and CDR2 are SGHAT and FQNNGV. The CDR3: CASSHYTDRGLYEQYF. The CDR3 nucleotides read TGTGCCAGCAGCCACTATACAGACAGGGGGCTTTACGAGCAGTACTTC.

The chain couples TRBV27 to TRBJ2-7; TRBD2 matches at 7 bases. Germline CDR1 and CDR2: MNHEY and SMNVEV (reference sequence). This CDR3 has 15 amino acids. Losses at the gene ends were 2 bases for V and 3 bases for J; bases not matched to a gene: 7. CDR3 DNA sequence: TGTGCCAGCAGTTTACGTCAATTAGCGGGCTACGAGCAGTACTTC. Its translation: CASSLRQLAGYEQYF.

This clonotype was picked up a small number of times. The chain recombines TRBV30 with TRBJ2-1, with D possibly being TRBD1 or TRBD2 (5 bases each). Germline CDR1 reads GTSNPN; CDR2 reads SVGIG (reference sequence). Between the trimmed V and J ends, which lost 2 bases and 9 bases, there was a span of 23 bases. The CDR3 covers 16 residues. The DNA of the CDR3 is TGTGCCTGGAGTTGGGGGAGCGCCCGGCGTGGGAGTGAGCAGTTCTTC. This translates into CAWSWGSARRGSEQFF.

The chain couples TRBV7-6 to TRBJ1-6; D uncertain. The V gene lost 5 bases and the J gene lost 2 bases, with 13 bases spanning the gap. Germline V CDR1 and CDR2: SGHVS, FNYEAQ. This CDR3 spans 16 amino acids. The CDR3: CASSPPPLPYNSPLHF. The CDR3 DNA is TGTGCCAGCAGCCCGCCGCCACTTCCCTATAATTCACCCCTCCACTTT.